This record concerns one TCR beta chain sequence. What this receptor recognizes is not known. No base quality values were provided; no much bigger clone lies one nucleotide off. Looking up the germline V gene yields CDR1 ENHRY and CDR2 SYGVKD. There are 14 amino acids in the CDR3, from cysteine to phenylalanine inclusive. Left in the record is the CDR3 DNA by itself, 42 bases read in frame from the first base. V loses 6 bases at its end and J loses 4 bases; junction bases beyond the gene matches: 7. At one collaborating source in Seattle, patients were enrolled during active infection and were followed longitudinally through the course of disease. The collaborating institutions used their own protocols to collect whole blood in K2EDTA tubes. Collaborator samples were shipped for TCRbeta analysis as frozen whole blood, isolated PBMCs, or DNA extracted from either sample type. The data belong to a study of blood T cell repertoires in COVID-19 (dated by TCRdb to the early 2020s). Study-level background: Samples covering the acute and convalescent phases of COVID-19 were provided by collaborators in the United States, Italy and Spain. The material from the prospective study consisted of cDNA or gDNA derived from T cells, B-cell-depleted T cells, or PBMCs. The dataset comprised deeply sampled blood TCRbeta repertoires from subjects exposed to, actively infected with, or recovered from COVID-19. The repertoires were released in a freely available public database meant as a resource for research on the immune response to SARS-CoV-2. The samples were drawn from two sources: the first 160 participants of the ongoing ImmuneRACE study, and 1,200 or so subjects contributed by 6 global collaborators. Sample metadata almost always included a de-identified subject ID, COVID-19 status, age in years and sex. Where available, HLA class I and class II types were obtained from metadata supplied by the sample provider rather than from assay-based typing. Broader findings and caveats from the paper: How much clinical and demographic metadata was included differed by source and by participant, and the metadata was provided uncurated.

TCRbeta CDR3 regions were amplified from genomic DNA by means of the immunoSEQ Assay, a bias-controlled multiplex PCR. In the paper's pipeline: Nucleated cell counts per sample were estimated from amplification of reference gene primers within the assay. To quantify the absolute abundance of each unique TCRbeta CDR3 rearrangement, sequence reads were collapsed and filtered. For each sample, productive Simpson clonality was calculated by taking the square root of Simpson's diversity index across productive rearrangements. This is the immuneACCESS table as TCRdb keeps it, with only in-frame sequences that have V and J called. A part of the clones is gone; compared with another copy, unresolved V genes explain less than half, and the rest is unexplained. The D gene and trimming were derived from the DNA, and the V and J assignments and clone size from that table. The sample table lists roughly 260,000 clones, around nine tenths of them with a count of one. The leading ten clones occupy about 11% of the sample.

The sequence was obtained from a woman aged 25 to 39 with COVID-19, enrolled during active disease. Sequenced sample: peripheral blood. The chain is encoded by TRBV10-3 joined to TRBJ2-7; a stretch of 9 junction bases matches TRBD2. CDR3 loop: CAISLTSGAYEQYF. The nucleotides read TGTGCCATCAGCTTGACTAGCGGAGCTTACGAGCAGTACTTC.